The rows below give T cell receptor beta chains drawn from one sample of a study of blood T cell repertoires in COVID-19. Generated by immunoSEQ multiplex PCR, the TCRdb table keeps only in-frame clones and is missing some. The sample contains more than 150,000 clones, about 80% of which appear only once. The sequencing sample was made of PBMCs or T cells enriched from blood (not recorded which). These receptors all come from a man between 60 and 70 years old who had been exposed to COVID-19. CDR3s include the opening cysteine and the closing phenylalanine or tryptophan. The order of the fields is D gene, V gene, clone size, J gene, CDR3 protein, CDR3 DNA. D genes are given only for firm matches. Size tells how often a clone was seen (once, few, many) or the class of an expanded clone, and some rows leave it out.

D gene: NA; V gene: TRBV11-2; clone size: NA; J gene: TRBJ2-1; CDR3 protein: CASSLEVATKGEQFF; CDR3 DNA: TGTGCCAGCAGCTTAGAGGTCGCGACAAAAGGTGAGCAGTTCTTC
D gene: NA; V gene: TRBV13; clone size: NA; J gene: TRBJ2-7; CDR3 protein: CASSLRVGSGDYEQYF; CDR3 DNA: TGTGCCAGCAGCTTAAGGGTGGGTAGCGGCGACTACGAGCAGTACTTC
D gene: NA; V gene: TRBV6-1; clone size: NA; J gene: TRBJ1-3; CDR3 protein: CASSEMPGGNTIYF; CDR3 DNA: TGTGCCAGCAGTGAAATGCCAGGAGGAAACACCATATATTTT
D gene: NA; V gene: TRBV27; clone size: NA; J gene: TRBJ2-1; CDR3 protein: CASSLTGAHEQFF; CDR3 DNA: TGTGCCAGCAGTTTAACTGGTGCACATGAGCAGTTCTTC
D gene: NA; V gene: TRBV5-1; clone size: NA; J gene: TRBJ1-2; CDR3 protein: CASSPQQVHGYTF; CDR3 DNA: TGCGCCAGCAGCCCCCAGCAGGTCCATGGCTACACCTTC
D gene: TRBD2; V gene: TRBV9; clone size: NA; J gene: TRBJ2-1; CDR3 protein: CASSVGPAGGSNEQFF; CDR3 DNA: TGTGCCAGCAGCGTAGGGCCAGCGGGAGGGTCCAATGAGCAGTTCTTC
D gene: NA; V gene: TRBV7-2; clone size: NA; J gene: TRBJ1-5; CDR3 protein: CASSLGAGGSQPQHF; CDR3 DNA: TGTGCCAGCAGCTTAGGGGCAGGAGGGAGTCAGCCCCAGCATTTT
D gene: NA; V gene: TRBV28; clone size: NA; J gene: TRBJ1-5; CDR3 protein: CASSLSFGQPQHF; CDR3 DNA: TGTGCCAGCAGTTTATCGTTCGGTCAGCCCCAGCATTTT
D gene: TRBD2; V gene: TRBV5-1; clone size: NA; J gene: TRBJ2-1; CDR3 protein: CASSLIAGDANEQFF; CDR3 DNA: TGCGCCAGCAGCTTAATAGCGGGAGATGCCAATGAGCAGTTCTTC
D gene: TRBD2; V gene: TRBV7-2; clone size: NA; J gene: TRBJ2-5; CDR3 protein: CASSGGNSGRKTQYF; CDR3 DNA: TGTGCCAGCAGCGGGGGGAATAGCGGGAGAAAGACCCAGTACTTC
D gene: TRBD2; V gene: TRBV6-2/TRBV6-3; clone size: NA; J gene: TRBJ2-1; CDR3 protein: CASSPTYVWGLAVDEQFF; CDR3 DNA: TGTGCCAGCAGTCCGACGTACGTATGGGGACTAGCTGTGGATGAGCAGTTCTTC
D gene: TRBD1; V gene: TRBV28; clone size: NA; J gene: TRBJ1-5; CDR3 protein: CASRGTDNQPQHF; CDR3 DNA: TGTGCCAGCAGAGGGACAGACAATCAGCCCCAGCATTTT
D gene: TRBD1; V gene: TRBV5-1; clone size: NA; J gene: TRBJ2-4; CDR3 protein: CASSSRTGENIQYF; CDR3 DNA: TGCGCCAGCAGCTCCCGGACAGGAGAAAACATTCAGTACTTC
D gene: NA; V gene: TRBV10-3; clone size: NA; J gene: TRBJ1-2; CDR3 protein: CAISETENYGYTF; CDR3 DNA: TGTGCCATCAGTGAGACCGAGAACTATGGCTACACCTTC
D gene: TRBD1; V gene: TRBV27; clone size: NA; J gene: TRBJ1-1; CDR3 protein: CASSFLDRVSSAFF; CDR3 DNA: TGTGCCAGCAGTTTTTTGGACAGGGTTTCGTCAGCTTTCTTT
D gene: NA; V gene: TRBV5-4; clone size: NA; J gene: TRBJ2-7; CDR3 protein: CASSPYADEQYF; CDR3 DNA: TGTGCCAGCAGCCCCTATGCGGACGAGCAGTACTTC
D gene: NA; V gene: TRBV13; clone size: NA; J gene: TRBJ2-2; CDR3 protein: CASSYPGISGELFF; CDR3 DNA: TGTGCCAGCAGCTACCCAGGGATCTCCGGGGAGCTGTTTTTT
D gene: TRBD1; V gene: TRBV27; clone size: NA; J gene: TRBJ1-1; CDR3 protein: CASSFDRGTEAFF; CDR3 DNA: TGTGCCAGCAGTTTTGACAGGGGCACTGAAGCTTTCTTT
D gene: TRBD1; V gene: TRBV27; clone size: NA; J gene: TRBJ1-2; CDR3 protein: CASRQGQGAQYGYTF; CDR3 DNA: TGTGCCAGCAGACAGGGGCAGGGGGCGCAGTATGGCTACACCTTC
D gene: TRBD2; V gene: TRBV11-3; clone size: few; J gene: TRBJ2-1; CDR3 protein: CASSRGGTPNEQFF; CDR3 DNA: TGTGCCAGCAGCCGGGGAGGGACTCCCAATGAGCAGTTCTTC